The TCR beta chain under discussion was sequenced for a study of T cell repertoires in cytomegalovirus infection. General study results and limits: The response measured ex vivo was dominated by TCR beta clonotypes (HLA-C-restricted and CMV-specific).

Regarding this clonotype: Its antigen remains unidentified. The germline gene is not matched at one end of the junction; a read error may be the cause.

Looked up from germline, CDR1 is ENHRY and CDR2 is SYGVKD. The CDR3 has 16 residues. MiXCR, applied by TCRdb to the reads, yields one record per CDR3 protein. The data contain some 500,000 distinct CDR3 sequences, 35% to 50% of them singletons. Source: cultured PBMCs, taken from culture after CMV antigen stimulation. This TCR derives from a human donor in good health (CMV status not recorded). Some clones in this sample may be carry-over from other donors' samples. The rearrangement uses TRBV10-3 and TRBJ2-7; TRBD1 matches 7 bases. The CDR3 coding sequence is TGTTCCATCAGTGGTCCTCCCGACAGGGACTCCTACGAGCAGTACTTC. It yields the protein CSISGPPDRDSYEQYF.